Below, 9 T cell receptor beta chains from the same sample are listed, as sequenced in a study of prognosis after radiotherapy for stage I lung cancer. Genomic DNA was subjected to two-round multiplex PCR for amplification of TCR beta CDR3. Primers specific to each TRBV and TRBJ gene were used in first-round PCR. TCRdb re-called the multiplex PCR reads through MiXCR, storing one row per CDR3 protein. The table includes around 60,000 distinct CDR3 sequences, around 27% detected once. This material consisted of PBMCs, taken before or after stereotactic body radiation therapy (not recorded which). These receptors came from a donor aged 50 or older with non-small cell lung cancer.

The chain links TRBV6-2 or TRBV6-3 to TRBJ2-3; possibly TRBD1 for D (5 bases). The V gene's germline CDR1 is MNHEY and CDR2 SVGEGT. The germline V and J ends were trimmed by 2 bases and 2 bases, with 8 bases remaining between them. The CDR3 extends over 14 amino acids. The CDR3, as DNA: TGTGCCAGCAGTTACAGGGGCGTCACAGATACGCAGTATTTT. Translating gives CASSYRGVTDTQYF.

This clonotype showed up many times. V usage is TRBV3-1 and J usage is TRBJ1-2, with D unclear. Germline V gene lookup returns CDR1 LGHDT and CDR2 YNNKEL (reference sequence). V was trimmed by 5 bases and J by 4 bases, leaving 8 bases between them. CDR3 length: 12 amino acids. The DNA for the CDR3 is TGTGCCAGCAGCGGTGGCCTCTATGGCTACACCTTC. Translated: CASSGGLYGYTF.

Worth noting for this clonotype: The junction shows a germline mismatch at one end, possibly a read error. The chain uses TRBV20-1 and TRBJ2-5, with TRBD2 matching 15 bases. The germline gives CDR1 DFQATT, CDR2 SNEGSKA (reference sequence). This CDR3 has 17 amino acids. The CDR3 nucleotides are TGCAGTGCTAGCCCCCGCGGACTAGCGGGGGGGGGGGAGACCCGGTACTTC. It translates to CSASPRGLAGGGETRYF.

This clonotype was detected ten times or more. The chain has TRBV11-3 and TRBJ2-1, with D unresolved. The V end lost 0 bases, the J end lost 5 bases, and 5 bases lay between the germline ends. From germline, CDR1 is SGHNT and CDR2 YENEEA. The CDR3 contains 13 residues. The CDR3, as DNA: TGTGCCAGCAGCTTAGATGCCCACAATGAGCAGTTCTTC. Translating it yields CASSLDAHNEQFF. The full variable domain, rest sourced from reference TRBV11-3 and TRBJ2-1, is EAGVVQSPRYKIIEKKQPVAFWCNPISGHNTLYWYLQNLGQGPELLIRYENEEAVDDSQLPKDRFSAERLKGVDSTLKIQPAELGDSAVYLCASSLDAHNEQFFGPGTRLTVL.

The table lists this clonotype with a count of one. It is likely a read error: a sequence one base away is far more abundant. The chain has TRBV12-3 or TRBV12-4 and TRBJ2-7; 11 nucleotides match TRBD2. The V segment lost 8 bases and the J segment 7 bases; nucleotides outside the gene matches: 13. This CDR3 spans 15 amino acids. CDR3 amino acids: CASLLAGGLGNEQYF. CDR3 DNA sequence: TGTGCCAGCCTGCTAGCGGGGGGTTTGGGCAATGAGCAGTACTTC.

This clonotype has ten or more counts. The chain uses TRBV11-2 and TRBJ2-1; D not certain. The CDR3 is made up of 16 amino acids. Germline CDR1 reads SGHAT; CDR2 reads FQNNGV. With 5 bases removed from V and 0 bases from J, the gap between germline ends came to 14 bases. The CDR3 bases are TGTGCCAGCAGCGGCTACGGGCCCACCTCCTACAATGAGCAGTTCTTC. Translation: CASSGYGPTSYNEQFF.

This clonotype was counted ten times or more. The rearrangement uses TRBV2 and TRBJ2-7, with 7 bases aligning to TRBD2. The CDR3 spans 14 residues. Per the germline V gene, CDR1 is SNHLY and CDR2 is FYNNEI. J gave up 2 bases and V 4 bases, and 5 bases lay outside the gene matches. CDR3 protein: CASSGEGETYEQYF. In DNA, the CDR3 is TGTGCCAGCAGTGGGGAGGGCGAGACCTACGAGCAGTACTTC. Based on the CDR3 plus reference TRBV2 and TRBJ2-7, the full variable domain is EPEVTQTPSHQVTQMGQEVILRCVPISNHLYFYWYRQILGQKVEFLVSFYNNEISEKSEIFDDQFSVERPDGSNFTLKIRSTKLEDSAMYFCASSGEGETYEQYFGPGTRLTVT.

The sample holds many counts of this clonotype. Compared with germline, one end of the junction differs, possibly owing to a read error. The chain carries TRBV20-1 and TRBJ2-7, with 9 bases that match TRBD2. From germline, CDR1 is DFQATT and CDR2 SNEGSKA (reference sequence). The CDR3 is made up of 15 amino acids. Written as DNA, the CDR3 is TGCAGTGCCAGAGGAGCTAGCGGGGTCTCCTACGAGCAGTACTTC. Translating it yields CSARGASGVSYEQYF.

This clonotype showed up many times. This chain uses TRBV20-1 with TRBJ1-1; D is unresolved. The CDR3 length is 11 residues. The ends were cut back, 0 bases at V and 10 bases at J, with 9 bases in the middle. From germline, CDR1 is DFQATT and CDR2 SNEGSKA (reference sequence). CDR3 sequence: CSARDLVGAFF. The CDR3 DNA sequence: TGCAGTGCTAGAGATCTCGTGGGAGCTTTCTTT.